This passage covers 23 T cell receptor beta chains from one sample sequenced in a study of cytomegalovirus exposure and HLA in healthy donors. Use of 60 Vbeta and 13 Jbeta primers characterized the PCR. Sequenced by immunoSEQ multiplex PCR; TCRdb stores in-frame clones only, minus some. This sample's table has about 67,000 clones. Material: PBMCs. The receptors come from a middle-aged woman in good health and CMV-seropositive.

As regards this clone: The same CDR3 also results from other DNA sequences found in this sample. J is TRBJ2-5 and V is TRBV5-1; 16 bases align to TRBD2. CDR1 and CDR2 (germline): SGHRS, YFSETQ. V trimming: 4 bases; J trimming: 2 bases; junction bases outside the gene matches: 2. The CDR3 runs 16 residues. The CDR3 region is CASSPGLAGGQETQYF. The CDR3 nucleotides read TGCGCCAGCAGCCCGGGACTAGCGGGGGGGCAAGAGACCCAGTACTTC.

V gene TRBV5-1 combines with J gene TRBJ2-7; D may be TRBD2 (5 bases). The CDR3 sequence is 16 residues long. CDR1 SGHRS and CDR2 YFSETQ come from the germline V gene. Trimming pared 0 bases from V and 6 bases from J, leaving 19 bases between. The CDR3: CASSLGMEREWCEQYF. Here the CDR3 DNA reads TGCGCCAGCAGCTTGGGCATGGAGAGGGAATGGTGCGAGCAGTACTTC.

The CDR3 DNA follows: TGTGCCAGCAGCTTAGGGCAGGGGACGAAGGACACCGGGGAGCTGTTTTTT. This translates into CASSLGQGTKDTGELFF. This chain connects TRBV11-3 to TRBJ2-2; tentatively, D is TRBD1 (6 bases). From germline, CDR1 is SGHNT and CDR2 YENEEA. The CDR3 is made up of 17 amino acids. The V end lost 1 base, the J end lost 3 bases, and 15 bases lay between the germline ends.

The V gene is TRBV6-5, the J gene TRBJ2-7; possibly TRBD1 for D (8 bases). The length of the CDR3 is 15 residues. V was clipped by 6 bases and J by 3 bases, with 18 bases between them. The V gene's germline CDR1 is MNHEY and CDR2 SVGAGI. CDR3: CASSHRGTINYEQYF. CDR3 nucleotides: TGTGCCAGCAGCCACAGGGGGACTATAAACTACGAGCAGTACTTC.

This chain links TRBV4-1 with TRBJ1-2; D uncertain. Trimming stripped 4 bases from V and 2 bases from J, with 14 bases between. Germline assignment: CDR1 MGHRA and CDR2 YSYEKL. The CDR3 is 15 amino acids. The CDR3 sequence is CASSPTVSGNYGYTF. The DNA for the CDR3 is TGCGCCAGCAGCCCAACAGTCTCGGGAAACTATGGCTACACCTTC.

V usage is TRBV7-2 and J usage is TRBJ2-2, with TRBD1 matching over 8 bases. The length of the CDR3 is 17 residues. Germline V CDR1 and CDR2: SGHTA, FQGNSA. V gave up 1 base and J gave up 3 bases; unmatched junction bases: 7. CDR3 protein: CASSLGWAGGDTGELFF. Written as DNA, the CDR3 is TGTGCCAGCAGCTTAGGGTGGGCAGGGGGCGACACCGGGGAGCTGTTTTTT.

In nucleotides, the CDR3 is TGCGCCAGCAGTGAGTCACAGGACCCCTATAATTCACCCCTCCACTTT. The encoded protein is CASSESQDPYNSPLHF. The chain recombines TRBV10-2 with TRBJ1-6; TRBD1 might be the D (5 bases). Trimming left V 0 bases short and J 2 bases short, with 8 bases between. Germline CDR1 WSHSY, CDR2 SAAADI. CDR3 length equals 16 residues.

Points on this clone: A junction boundary mismatches the germline segment, possibly from a read error. The chain uses TRBV5-5 and TRBJ1-3, with a possible D match to TRBD1 (6 bases). CDR1 SGHKS and CDR2 YYEKEE come from the germline V gene (reference sequence). CDR3 length: 14 residues. CDR3 DNA: TGTGCCAGCAGCTTAGAGGGCGGACAGTCGGTCGTAAATTTT. Its translation: CASSLEGGQSVVNF.

V gene TRBV9 combines with J gene TRBJ2-5, with 7 bases matching TRBD2. The end of the DNA is better explained by TRBJ2-7, so the J call may be wrong. The CDR3 sequence is 14 residues long. The germline CDR1 and CDR2 sequences are SGDLS and YYNGEE. The CDR3 DNA reads as TGTGCCAGCAGCGTAGGGGGGGGAACCTACGAGCAGTACTTC. Translating gives CASSVGGGTYEQYF.

The chain recombines TRBV5-4 with TRBJ2-2; D uncertain. This CDR3 comprises 16 residues. With 1 base removed from V and 0 bases from J, the gap between germline ends came to 10 bases. Per germline, CDR1 SGHNT and CDR2 YYREEE (reference sequence). CDR3 protein: CASSLLITANTGELFF. The CDR3 bases are TGTGCCAGCAGCTTGTTAATAACTGCGAACACCGGGGAGCTGTTTTTT.

The chain combines TRBV5-4 with TRBJ2-5; 7 bases fit TRBD2. The CDR3 runs 13 residues. CDR1 is SGHNT and CDR2 is YYREEE in the germline V gene (reference sequence). The ends lost 4 bases at V and 8 bases at J; junction bases unmatched: 8. CDR3 nucleotides: TGTGCCAGCAGCGCGGGAGCCGGTAAAACCCAGTACTTC. Protein sequence: CASSAGAGKTQYF.

This chain joins TRBV10-3 and TRBJ1-1, with TRBD1 matching 9 bases. After removal of 1 base from V and 3 bases from J, the junction contained 15 bases not matched to a gene. CDR1 and CDR2 from the germline V gene are ENHRY and SYGVKD. This CDR3 is 19 amino acids long. CDR3: CAISEFFSGTGSLYTEAFF. DNA of the CDR3: TGTGCCATCAGTGAGTTCTTCTCCGGGACAGGGAGCCTCTACACTGAAGCTTTCTTT.

V and J are TRBV5-4 and TRBJ2-7; TRBD2 might be the D (6 bases). Trimming left V 1 base short and J 5 bases short, with 10 bases between. This CDR3 region has 13 residues. Looked up from germline, CDR1 is SGHNT and CDR2 is YYREEE (reference sequence). Here the CDR3 DNA reads TGTGCCAGCAGCTTGTCGGGACTCAACGAGCAGTACTTC. Amino acids: CASSLSGLNEQYF. The full variable domain, rest sourced from reference TRBV5-4 and TRBJ2-7, is ETGVTQSPTHLIKTRGQQVTLRCSSQSGHNTVSWYQQALGQGPQFIFQYYREEENGRGNFPPRFSGLQFPNYSSELNVNALELDDSALYLCASSLSGLNEQYFGPGTRLTVT.

The chain carries TRBV9 and TRBJ2-5; tentative D call: TRBD1 (6 bases). The CDR3 covers 15 residues. Germline V gene sequence: CDR1 SGDLS, CDR2 YYNGEE. The V end was cut by 0 bases, the J end by 4 bases, with 13 bases between. The CDR3 reads CASSVEQDSRETQYF. The DNA of the CDR3 is TGTGCCAGCAGCGTAGAACAGGACAGTAGAGAGACCCAGTACTTC. Full variable domain (outside the CDR3, taken from reference TRBV9 and TRBJ2-5): DSGVTQTPKHLITATGQRVTLRCSPRSGDLSVYWYQQSLDQGLQFLIQYYNGEERAKGNILERFSAQQFPDLHSELNLSSLELGDSALYFCASSVEQDSRETQYFGPGTRLLVL.

The V and J genes are TRBV2 and TRBJ2-7; 11 positions agree with TRBD2. The J segment lost 1 base and the V segment lost 1 base, leaving 9 bases of the junction unmatched. Germline V CDR1 and CDR2: SNHLY, FYNNEI. This CDR3 contains 18 residues. The DNA of the CDR3 is TGTGCCAGCAGTGAAGGACTAGCGGGGAACATATTTTCCTACGAGCAGTACTTC. The encoded protein is CASSEGLAGNIFSYEQYF. Variable domain in full (rest from reference TRBV2 and TRBJ2-7): EPEVTQTPSHQVTQMGQEVILRCVPISNHLYFYWYRQILGQKVEFLVSFYNNEISEKSEIFDDQFSVERPDGSNFTLKIRSTKLEDSAMYFCASSEGLAGNIFSYEQYFGPGTRLTVT.

The V call is TRBV28, the J call TRBJ1-3; no reliable D call. The germline CDR1 and CDR2 sequences are MDHEN and SYDVKM. The CDR3 sequence is 14 residues long. Deletions cut 2 bases from V and 0 bases from J, with 5 bases between. CDR3 amino acids: CASSLEASGNTIYF. CDR3 bases: TGTGCCAGCAGTTTAGAGGCCTCTGGAAACACCATATATTTT. Full variable domain (outside the CDR3, taken from reference TRBV28 and TRBJ1-3): DVKVTQSSRYLVKRTGEKVFLECVQDMDHENMFWYRQDPGLGLRLIYFSYDVKMKEKGDIPEGYSVSREKKERFSLILESASTNQTSMYLCASSLEASGNTIYFGEGSWLTVV.

The chain recombines TRBV18 with TRBJ2-3; D might be TRBD2 (6 bases). Trimming took 1 base from V and 0 from J, leaving 14 bases between them. The CDR3 extends over 17 amino acids. Germline loops: CDR1 KGHSH, CDR2 LQKENI. Written as DNA, the CDR3 is TGTGCCAGCTCACCACGGTCTCGCGGGGCTAGCACAGATACGCAGTATTTT. Encoded protein: CASSPRSRGASTDTQYF.

The V gene is TRBV5-4, the J gene TRBJ2-3; possibly TRBD2 for D (6 bases). Trimming pared 4 bases from V and 1 base from J, leaving 7 bases between. Germline lookup yields CDR1 SGHNT and CDR2 YYREEE (reference sequence). The CDR3 length is 13 residues. CDR3: CASSPGGTDTQYF. In nucleotides, the CDR3 is TGTGCCAGCAGCCCGGGAGGCACAGATACGCAGTATTTT.

J is TRBJ2-7 and V is TRBV19; 8 bases line up with TRBD1. V gave up 2 bases and J gave up 3 bases; unmatched junction bases: 6. The CDR3 has 15 residues. Germline loops: CDR1 LNHDA, CDR2 SQIVND (reference sequence). This CDR3 reads CASSIMGRGRYEQYF. CDR3 sequence (DNA): TGTGCCAGTAGTATAATGGGCAGGGGGCGCTACGAGCAGTACTTC.

CDR3 loop: CAISELGPGAYTGELFF. In DNA, the CDR3 is TGTGCCATCAGTGAGTTGGGACCAGGGGCTTACACCGGGGAGCTGTTTTTT. The chain has TRBV10-3 and TRBJ2-2; a weak D match, TRBD1 (6 bases). The CDR3 sequence is 17 residues long. Between the trimmed V and J ends, which lost 1 base and 3 bases, there was a span of 15 bases. Germline loops: CDR1 ENHRY, CDR2 SYGVKD.

The rearrangement joins TRBV7-6 to TRBJ2-3, with 7 bases that match TRBD2. The CDR3 contains 16 residues. Unmatched junction bases numbered 5, after V lost 0 bases and J lost 2 bases. The germline gives CDR1 SGHVS, CDR2 FNYEAQ. CDR3 protein: CASSLAGRTITDTQYF. In DNA, the CDR3 is TGTGCCAGCAGCTTAGCCGGGAGGACTATCACAGATACGCAGTATTTT.

The CDR3 spells CASSDGPSGGGPDTQYF. The CDR3 DNA is TGTGCCAGCAGTGACGGACCCTCGGGCGGGGGTCCAGATACGCAGTATTTT. This chain joins TRBV6-4 and TRBJ2-3; 7 bases match TRBD2. The CDR3 sequence is 17 residues long. Germline V lookup: CDR1 MRHNA, CDR2 SNTAGT. V shed 2 bases, J shed 4 bases, and the junction held 12 bases outside the gene matches.

This chain uses TRBV19 with TRBJ1-1; tentative D call: TRBD1 (5 bases). Germline V gene lookup returns CDR1 LNHDA and CDR2 SQIVND (reference sequence). This CDR3 comprises 16 residues. Trimming shortened V by 1 base and J by 4 bases, and 16 bases separated the two germline ends. CDR3 sequence (DNA): TGTGCCAGTAGTATAGCATTCAGGGTGTGCCTCACTGAAGCTTTCTTT. Amino acids: CASSIAFRVCLTEAFF.